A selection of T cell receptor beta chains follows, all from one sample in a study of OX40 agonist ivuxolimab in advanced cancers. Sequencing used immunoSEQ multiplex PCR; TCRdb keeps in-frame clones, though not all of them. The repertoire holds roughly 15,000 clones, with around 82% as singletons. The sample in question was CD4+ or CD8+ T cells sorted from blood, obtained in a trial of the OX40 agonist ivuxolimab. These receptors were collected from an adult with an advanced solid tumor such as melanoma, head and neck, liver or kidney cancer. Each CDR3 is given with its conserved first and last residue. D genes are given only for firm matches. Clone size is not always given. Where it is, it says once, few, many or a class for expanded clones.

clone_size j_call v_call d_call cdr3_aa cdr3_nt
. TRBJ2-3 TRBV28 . CASSLNQGHGTDTQYF TGTGCCAGCAGTTTAAATCAGGGGCATGGCACAGATACGCAGTATTTT
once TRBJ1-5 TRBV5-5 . CASSFGAGNQPQHF TGTGCCAGCAGCTTCGGGGCTGGCAATCAGCCCCAGCATTTT
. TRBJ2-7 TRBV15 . CATSRDPPPLKGAYEQYF TGTGCCACCAGCAGAGATCCCCCTCCCCTGAAGGGGGCCTACGAGCAGTACTTC
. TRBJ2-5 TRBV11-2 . CASSITVADQETQYF TGTGCCAGCAGCATTACGGTGGCAGACCAAGAGACCCAGTACTTC
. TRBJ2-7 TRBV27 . CASSFRRTTYEQYF TGTGCCAGCAGTTTTCGGAGGACCACCTACGAGCAGTACTTC
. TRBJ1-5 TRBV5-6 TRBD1 CASSDNRGYQPQHF TGTGCCAGCAGCGACAACAGGGGGTATCAGCCCCAGCATTTT
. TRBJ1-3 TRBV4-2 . CASSRPGNTIYF TGTGCCAGCAGCCGCCCGGGAAACACCATATATTTT
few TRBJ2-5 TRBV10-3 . CAIAEAPRSGQETQYF TGTGCCATCGCGGAGGCCCCAAGGAGCGGACAAGAGACCCAGTACTTC
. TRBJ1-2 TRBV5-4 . CASSTGGGARGYTF TGTGCCAGCAGCACCGGAGGGGGGGCTCGGGGCTACACCTTC
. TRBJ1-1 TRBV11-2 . CASSLMNSEAFF TGTGCCAGCAGCTTGATGAACAGTGAAGCTTTCTTT
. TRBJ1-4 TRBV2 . CASRHLTWDNEKLFF TGTGCCAGCCGACACCTGACTTGGGATAATGAAAAACTGTTTTTT
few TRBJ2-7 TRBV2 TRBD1 CASSEDRGHEQYF TGTGCCAGCAGCGAGGACAGGGGCCACGAGCAGTACTTC
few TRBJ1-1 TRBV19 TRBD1 CASSVSFDRAAEAFF TGTGCCAGTAGTGTCTCCTTCGACAGGGCGGCTGAAGCTTTCTTT
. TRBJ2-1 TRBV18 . CASSSGLGVQFF TGTGCCAGCTCATCGGGCCTCGGGGTGCAGTTCTTC
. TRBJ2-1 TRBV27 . CASSLFRAGNEQFF TGTGCCAGCAGTTTATTCAGGGCAGGCAATGAGCAGTTCTTC
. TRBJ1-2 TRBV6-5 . CASTGPRKTDYGYTF TGTGCCAGCACCGGGCCTCGAAAAACGGACTATGGCTACACCTTC
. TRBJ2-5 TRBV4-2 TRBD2 CASSQGTSAVSGETQYF TGTGCCAGCAGCCAAGGGACTAGCGCGGTTTCGGGAGAGACCCAGTACTTC
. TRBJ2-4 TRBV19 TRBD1 CASSGGQGAPRAKNIQYF TGTGCCAGTAGTGGGGGACAGGGGGCGCCCCGGGCCAAAAACATTCAGTACTTC
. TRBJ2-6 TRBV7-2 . CASSLVAANSGANVLTF TGTGCCAGCAGCTTAGTGGCAGCTAACTCTGGGGCCAACGTCCTGACTTTC
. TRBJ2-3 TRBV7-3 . CASSPSIGSTDTQYF TGTGCCAGCAGCCCGAGCATTGGAAGCACAGATACGCAGTATTTT
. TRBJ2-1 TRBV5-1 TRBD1 CASRGTGNNEQFF TGCGCCAGCAGGGGGACAGGGAACAATGAGCAGTTCTTC
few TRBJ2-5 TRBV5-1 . CASSLGTTRETQYF TGCGCCAGCAGCCTCGGGACAACTCGAGAGACCCAGTACTTC
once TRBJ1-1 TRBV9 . CASSLGGTSNTEAFF TGTGCCAGCAGCCTTGGGGGAACATCGAACACTGAAGCTTTCTTT
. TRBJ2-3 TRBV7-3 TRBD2 CASSSTGAGGPTDTQYF TGTGCCAGCAGCTCGACTGGGGCGGGAGGGCCCACAGATACGCAGTATTTT
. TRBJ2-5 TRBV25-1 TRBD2 CASRLAGGQETQYF TGTGCCAGCAGGCTAGCGGGAGGCCAAGAGACCCAGTACTTC
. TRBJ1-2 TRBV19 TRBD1 CASSALYGTDSNYGYTF TGTGCCAGTAGTGCCCTATACGGGACAGACTCTAACTATGGCTACACCTTC
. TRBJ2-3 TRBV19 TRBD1 CASSIDRGTDTQYF TGTGCCAGTAGTATAGACAGGGGGACAGATACGCAGTATTTT
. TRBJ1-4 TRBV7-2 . CASGMGIWGEKLFF TGTGCCAGCGGCATGGGGATATGGGGGGAAAAACTGTTTTTT
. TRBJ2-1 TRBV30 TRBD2 CAWRTSGIPNEQFF TGTGCCTGGAGAACTAGCGGGATCCCCAATGAGCAGTTCTTC
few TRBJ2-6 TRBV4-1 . CASSQDLPNRAGANVLTF TGCGCCAGCAGCCAAGATCTTCCTAACAGGGCTGGGGCCAACGTCCTGACTTTC
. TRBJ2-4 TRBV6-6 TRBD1 CASVPGQGAGENIQYF TGTGCCAGCGTCCCGGGACAGGGGGCAGGAGAAAACATTCAGTACTTC
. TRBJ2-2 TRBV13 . CASRGRGRDTGELFF TGTGCCAGCAGGGGAAGGGGAAGGGACACCGGGGAGCTGTTTTTT
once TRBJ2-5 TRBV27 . CASSPGWAPKEETQYF TGTGCCAGCAGTCCCGGTTGGGCCCCTAAGGAGGAGACCCAGTACTTC
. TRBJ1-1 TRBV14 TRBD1 CASSQEPQGAEAFF TGTGCCAGCAGCCAAGAACCACAGGGGGCTGAAGCTTTCTTT
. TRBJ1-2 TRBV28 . CASSLSGFGYTF TGTGCCAGCAGTTTATCAGGGTTTGGCTACACCTTC
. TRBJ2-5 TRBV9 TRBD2 CASSVAPSGRGQETQYF TGTGCCAGCAGCGTCGCGCCTAGCGGGAGGGGCCAAGAGACCCAGTACTTC
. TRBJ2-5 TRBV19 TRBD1 CASSRDSQETQYF TGTGCCAGTAGTCGGGACAGTCAAGAGACCCAGTACTTC
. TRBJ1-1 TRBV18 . CASSPPGPGKTEAFF TGTGCCAGCTCACCACCAGGGCCGGGTAAAACTGAAGCTTTCTTT
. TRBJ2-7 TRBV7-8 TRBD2 CASSLGITSGIGEQYF TGTGCCAGCAGCTTAGGTATTACTAGCGGTATCGGCGAGCAGTACTTC
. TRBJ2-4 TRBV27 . CASRTQVPNIQYF TGTGCCAGCAGGACGCAAGTTCCAAACATTCAGTACTTC
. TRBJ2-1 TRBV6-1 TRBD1 CASSGGDRYNEQFF TGTGCCAGCAGTGGAGGGGACAGGTACAATGAGCAGTTCTTC
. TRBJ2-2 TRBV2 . CASSADGWGSDGELFF TGTGCCAGCAGTGCGGACGGATGGGGTAGCGACGGGGAGCTGTTTTTT